This TCR beta chain was retrieved from a study of shared clonotypes between healthy human individuals. Study-level information: Those who served as donors were two women and a few men between the ages of 18 and 49. Three CD4 naive, three CD4 memory, two CD8 naive and one CD8 memory plate were used per donor.

Splitting of CD4+ cells produced CD45RA+ naive and CD45RA-negative memory subsets. The germline V gene encodes CDR1 MDHEN and CDR2 SYDVKM. This CDR3 is built from 15 residues. Trimming removed 7 bases at V and 7 bases at J, with 17 bases between. Sequencing used immunoSEQ multiplex PCR; TCRdb keeps in-frame clones, though not all of them. The table has roughly 2.5 million clones, more than 90% seen once. The source is a young man in good health. The chain combines TRBV28 with TRBJ1-6; no reliable D call. Sequences were obtained from naive CD4+ T cells sorted from blood. Indicated subset: CD45RA+ positively selected. CDR3 nucleotides: TGTGCCAGCACTCTCTGGGGAAGTGGAAATTCACCCCTCCACTTT. Protein: CASTLWGSGNSPLHF.